This T cell receptor (beta chain) was observed in a study of OX40 agonist ivuxolimab in advanced cancers. About the study: Partial responses occurred in three patients (one hepatocellular carcinoma, two cutaneous melanoma). General study results and limits: Antigen specificity was not determined for the expanded peripheral T cells.

Only in-frame clones appear in the TCRdb table, and some are missing; sequencing was by immunoSEQ multiplex PCR. The sample includes 95,000 to 150,000 clones, around 95% of them seen just once. About this clone itself: Its antigen is not known.

The sequences come from CD4+ or CD8+ T cells sorted from blood, collected in a trial of the OX40 agonist ivuxolimab. The receptor comes from an adult with an advanced solid tumor such as melanoma, head and neck, liver or kidney cancer.

In nucleotides, the CDR3 is TGTGCCAGCAGCGCAGGAGGGAGCACTGAAGCTTTCTTT. It specifies CASSAGGSTEAFF. The V call is TRBV9, the J call TRBJ1-1; D gene ambiguous. V lost 3 bases and J lost 4, with 10 bases in between. This CDR3 comprises 13 residues. CDR1 is SGDLS, CDR2 YYNGEE, per germline.